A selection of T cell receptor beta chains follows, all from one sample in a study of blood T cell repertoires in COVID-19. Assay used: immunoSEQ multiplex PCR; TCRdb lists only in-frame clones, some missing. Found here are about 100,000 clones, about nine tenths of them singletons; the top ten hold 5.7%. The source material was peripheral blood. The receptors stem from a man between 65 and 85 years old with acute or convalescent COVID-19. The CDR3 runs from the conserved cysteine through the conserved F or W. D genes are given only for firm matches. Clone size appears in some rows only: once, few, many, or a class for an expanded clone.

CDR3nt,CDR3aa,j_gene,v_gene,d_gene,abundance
TGTGCCAGCAATGGGGACAGCTCCTATAATTCACCCCTCCACTTT,CASNGDSSYNSPLHF,TRBJ1-6,TRBV6-5,TRBD1,once
TGCGCCAGCAGCCCGGGCGGGACAGGGGGCTTGAAGCCCCAGCATTTT,CASSPGGTGGLKPQHF,TRBJ1-5,TRBV5-1,TRBD1,NA
TGTGCCAGCAGTTTACGGCCGGGGGGGAATGAAAAACTGTTTTTT,CASSLRPGGNEKLFF,TRBJ1-4,TRBV27,NA,NA
TGTGCCTGGGGTAAACAGGGGGCGCCTAGCAATCAGCCCCAGCATTTT,CAWGKQGAPSNQPQHF,TRBJ1-5,TRBV30,TRBD1,once
TGTGCCAGCAGTTTACCCCGCGGAACCGGGGAGCTGTTTTTT,CASSLPRGTGELFF,TRBJ2-2,TRBV28,NA,NA
TGTGCCAGCACCCGGAACCAAGGGGTAGAGACCCAGTACTTC,CASTRNQGVETQYF,TRBJ2-5,TRBV5-5,NA,NA
TGCGCCAGCAGTCAGACCGAACAGGCCCAAGAGACCCAGTACTTC,CASSQTEQAQETQYF,TRBJ2-5,TRBV23-1,NA,NA
TGTGCCAGTACCCTCACTAGCGGGCTATACAATGAGCAGTTCTTC,CASTLTSGLYNEQFF,TRBJ2-1,TRBV19,TRBD2,NA
TGCGCCAGCAAAGAGGGAGACTCCTACGAGCAGTACTTC,CASKEGDSYEQYF,TRBJ2-7,TRBV5-1,NA,NA
TGTGCCAGCAGGAAAAAGATCCCGGGACTAGGCACAGATACGCAGTATTTT,CASRKKIPGLGTDTQYF,TRBJ2-3,TRBV11-3,TRBD2,NA
TGCGCCAGCCAATTAAGCCTTTACGGGGGGAACACTGAAGCTTTCTTT,CASQLSLYGGNTEAFF,TRBJ1-1,TRBV5-1,NA,NA
TGTGCCAGCAGCCGGACAGGAGCTAATGAAAAACTGTTTTTT,CASSRTGANEKLFF,TRBJ1-4,TRBV7-9,TRBD1,NA
TGTGCCAGCAGCGGCGTACAGGGGATATATTTT,CASSGVQGIYF,TRBJ1-3,TRBV9,TRBD1,NA
TGTGCCAGCAGCTTGGTTAGGGCAGGGAATGAGCAGTTCTTC,CASSLVRAGNEQFF,TRBJ2-1,TRBV5-5,NA,NA
TGCGCCAGCAGCTTGGGGACTAGCACAGATACGCAGTATTTT,CASSLGTSTDTQYF,TRBJ2-3,TRBV5-1,NA,once
TGTGCCAGCAGGCCCCGGGACAGGGACCCCTACAATGAGCAGTTCTTC,CASRPRDRDPYNEQFF,TRBJ2-1,TRBV7-2,TRBD1,NA
TGTGCCAGCAGTTTAAGGGGGACCAATCAGCCCCAGCATTTT,CASSLRGTNQPQHF,TRBJ1-5,TRBV27,NA,NA
TGTGCCAGCAGCCGGGACACAGCCTTCTATGGCTACACCTTC,CASSRDTAFYGYTF,TRBJ1-2,TRBV14,NA,NA
TGTGCCACCAGCCCACGGGACAGGGGTTTTTGGACTGAAGCTTTCTTT,CATSPRDRGFWTEAFF,TRBJ1-1,TRBV15,TRBD1,NA
TGTGCCAGCAGCCACTCGGGGTTGGGATCTGGCTACACCTTC,CASSHSGLGSGYTF,TRBJ1-2,TRBV4-2,NA,once
TGTGCCAGCAGCCGACAGGGGGGAAGCAATCAGCCCCAGCATTTT,CASSRQGGSNQPQHF,TRBJ1-5,TRBV6-2/TRBV6-3,TRBD1,NA
TGTGCCAGCAGCCAGGACAGGGGGGGGGCTACTAATGAAAAACTGTTTTTT,CASSQDRGGATNEKLFF,TRBJ1-4,TRBV4-2,TRBD1,NA
TGTGCCAGCACAGACAGCCCTGAAGCTTTCTTT,CASTDSPEAFF,TRBJ1-1,TRBV6-6,NA,once
TGCGCCAGCAGCCGCTCTAAAACAGATACGCAGTATTTT,CASSRSKTDTQYF,TRBJ2-3,TRBV10-2,NA,NA
TGTGCCAGCAGTTACCGGGGGAACGAGCAGTACTTC,CASSYRGNEQYF,TRBJ2-7,TRBV5-6,NA,NA
TGTGCCATCAGCGAAACGGAGGGAGTAAATCAGCCCCAGCATTTT,CAISETEGVNQPQHF,TRBJ1-5,TRBV10-3,NA,NA
TGTGCCAGCAGCCGCAGGTCAGCGGGAGTCTCCTACAATGAGCAGTTCTTC,CASSRRSAGVSYNEQFF,TRBJ2-1,TRBV6-4,TRBD2,NA
TGTGCCAGCAGCGTAGGGACTAGCGGGCCGTTCTCCTACGAGCAGTACTTC,CASSVGTSGPFSYEQYF,TRBJ2-7,TRBV11-3,TRBD2,NA
TGTGCCAGCAGTTTTAGCGGGAACGCCTACGAGCAGTACTTC,CASSFSGNAYEQYF,TRBJ2-7,TRBV5-5,TRBD2,NA
TGTGCCAGCAGTTTCAAACAGAACACTGAAGCTTTCTTT,CASSFKQNTEAFF,TRBJ1-1,TRBV27,NA,NA
TGCGCCAGCAGCCGGGTGGGTGGTACCTCTGGAAACACCATATATTTT,CASSRVGGTSGNTIYF,TRBJ1-3,TRBV5-1,NA,NA
TGCAGCGTTGGAGGTGCCGATACGCAGTATTTT,CSVGGADTQYF,TRBJ2-3,TRBV29-1,NA,once
TGCGCCAGCAGCTCCGTAGCGGGGGCCTTATTCTACGAGCAGTACTTC,CASSSVAGALFYEQYF,TRBJ2-7,TRBV5-1,TRBD2,few
TGCGCCAGCAGCCAAGTAATTGGACAACCCCCCGGGGAGCTGTTTTTT,CASSQVIGQPPGELFF,TRBJ2-2,TRBV4-3,NA,once
TGCGCCAGCAGTGAAGTGGCAGTTAACCCTGAGCAGTTCTTC,CASSEVAVNPEQFF,TRBJ2-1,TRBV10-2,NA,NA
TGCGCCAGCAGCATCCGACAGGATAATTCACCCCTCCACTTT,CASSIRQDNSPLHF,TRBJ1-6,TRBV5-1,NA,NA
TGTGCCAGCACCGGGACTAGCGGGATAACCGGGGAGCTGTTTTTT,CASTGTSGITGELFF,TRBJ2-2,TRBV2,TRBD2,NA